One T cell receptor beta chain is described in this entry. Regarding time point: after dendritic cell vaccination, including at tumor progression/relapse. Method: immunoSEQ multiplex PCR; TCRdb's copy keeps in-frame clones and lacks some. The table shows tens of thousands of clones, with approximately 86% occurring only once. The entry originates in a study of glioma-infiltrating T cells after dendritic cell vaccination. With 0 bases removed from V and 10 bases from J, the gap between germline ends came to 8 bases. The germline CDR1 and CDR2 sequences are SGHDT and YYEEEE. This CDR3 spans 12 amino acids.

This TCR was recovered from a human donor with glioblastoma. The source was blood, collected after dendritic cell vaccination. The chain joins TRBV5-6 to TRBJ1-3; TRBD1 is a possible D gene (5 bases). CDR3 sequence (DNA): TGTGCCAGCAGCTTGGGACAGTCTACCATATATTTT. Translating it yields CASSLGQSTIYF.